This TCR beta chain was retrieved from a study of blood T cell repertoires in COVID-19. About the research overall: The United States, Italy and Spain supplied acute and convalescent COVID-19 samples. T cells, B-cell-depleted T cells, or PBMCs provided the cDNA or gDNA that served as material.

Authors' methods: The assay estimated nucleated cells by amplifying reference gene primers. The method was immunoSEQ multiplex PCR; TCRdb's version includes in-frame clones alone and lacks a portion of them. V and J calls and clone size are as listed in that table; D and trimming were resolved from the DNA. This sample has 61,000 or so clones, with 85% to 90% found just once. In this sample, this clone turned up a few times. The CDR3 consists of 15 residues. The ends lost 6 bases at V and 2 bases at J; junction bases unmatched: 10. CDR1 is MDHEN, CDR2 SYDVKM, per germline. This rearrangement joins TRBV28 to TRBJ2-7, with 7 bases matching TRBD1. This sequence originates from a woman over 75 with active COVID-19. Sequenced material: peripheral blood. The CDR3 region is CASRAPRGPTYEQYF. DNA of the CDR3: TGTGCCAGCAGGGCCCCGAGGGGGCCAACCTACGAGCAGTACTTC. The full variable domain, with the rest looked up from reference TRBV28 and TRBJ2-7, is DVKVTQSSRYLVKRTGEKVFLECVQDMDHENMFWYRQDPGLGLRLIYFSYDVKMKEKGDIPEGYSVSREKKERFSLILESASTNQTSMYLCASRAPRGPTYEQYFGPGTRLTVT.